This section outlines one T cell receptor beta chain sequence together with its context. Its specific antigen is unknown. No qualities accompany the bases; no much larger clone lies one base away. Reading from cysteine to phenylalanine, the CDR3 counts 17 amino acids. The DNA shown is the 51-base CDR3, in frame from base 1. The germline V gene sets CDR1 to MDHEN and CDR2 to SYDVKM. The V end loses 6 bases and the J end loses 0 bases, and a stretch of 20 bases separates them. The data were taken from a study of OX40 agonist ivuxolimab in advanced cancers. For the wider study: Ivuxolimab, which targeted the costimulatory receptor OX40 (CD134), was an agonistic, fully human IgG2 monoclonal antibody. Intravenous ivuxolimab was administered to patients every 2 weeks at six dose levels: 0.01, 0.1, 0.3, 1.5, 3 and 10 mg/kg. Among the approximately 54 dose-escalation patients, about 20 had hepatocellular carcinoma, about 15 melanoma, 9 renal cell carcinoma and 9 head and neck cancer. A male proportion of approximately 83% and a mean age of around 60 years, ranging from roughly 23 to 85, were recorded for the dose-escalation cohort. Patients were allowed to have had prior anti-PD-1, anti-PD-L1 or anti-CTLA-4 therapy, and about 40% of the dose-escalation patients had been treated with checkpoint inhibitors. Partial responses occurred in three dose-escalation patients, of whom one had hepatocellular carcinoma and two had cutaneous melanoma. Peripheral TCRbeta sequencing was intended to test whether TCR sequence diversity was altered and clonal T-cell expansion was caused by ivuxolimab. The paper covers the monotherapy dose-escalation part of the phase I ivuxolimab trial, which included N of about 50 patients. The study at large found these results: At doses of 0.1 to 3.0 mg/kg, clonal expansion of both CD4+ and CD8+ T cells in blood was seen between baseline and week 6. After ivuxolimab, CD8+ T cells had more expanded clones than CD4+ T cells on average. In the 0.1-3.0 mg/kg groups, partial responders had among the lowest normalized peripheral clonal expansion, particularly in CD8+ T cells. Which antigens the clonally expanded peripheral T cells were specific for was not determined. Low levels of normalized T-cell clonal expansion were also seen in some patients who did not respond.

Patients with a history of autoimmune disease or receiving systemic immunosuppression were excluded from the trial. Peripheral blood for TCR sequencing was collected from all dose cohorts at baseline, on cycle 4 day 1, and on cycle 7 day 1. The samples were drawn from a first-in-human, open-label, multicenter phase I dose-escalation trial of ivuxolimab. Adults with locally advanced or metastatic melanoma, renal cell, hepatocellular, or head and neck squamous cell carcinoma were enrolled in the trial. Before TCR sequencing, CD4+ T cells and CD8+ T cells from peripheral blood were sorted into separate populations. Genomic DNA was isolated from the sorted cells so that the TCRbeta CDR3 region could be sequenced. The immunoSEQ Assay was used for sequencing of TCRbeta CDR3 regions. In TCRdb, the immuneACCESS table is reduced to in-frame sequences with V and J assigned. These tables do not hold every clone; where another copy was compared, an unresolved V gene accounts for under half, and the others remain unexplained. Within this sample are 95,000 to 150,000 clones, with 85% to 95% of them counted one time only. The biggest ten clones account for 0.15% to 0.16% of the sample.

The TCR comes from an adult with an advanced solid tumor such as melanoma, head and neck, liver or kidney cancer. The material was CD4+ or CD8+ T cells sorted from blood, obtained in a trial of the OX40 agonist ivuxolimab. This chain joins TRBV28 to TRBJ1-1, and possibly TRBD1, on 6 matching bases. Here the CDR3 is given as CASSPTVGDIMNTEAFF. The nucleotide sequence reads as follows: TGTGCCAGCAGCCCTACCGTGGGGGACATTATGAACACTGAAGCTTTCTTT.